The present T cell receptor (beta chain) was sequenced within a study of T cells in Graves' hyperthyroidism and ophthalmopathy. When ophthalmopathy did not progress within 18 months, Graves' hyperthyroidism was considered stable. Patients showing uncontrolled infection, other autoimmune disease, pregnancy or lactation were ineligible. Authors of the study amplified TCR beta CDR3 regions from RNA transcripts. The primer set for the first-round RT-PCR of the TCR CDR3 was HTBI. TCRdb itself ran the multiplex PCR reads through MiXCR, one entry per CDR3 protein. Of 500,000 to 600,000 distinct CDR3 sequences detected, approximately 44% appear once; the ten largest clones hold roughly 7.7%. This clonotype has just one count. Its antigen is still unknown. Findings of the study overall: With a median lead of roughly 6.8 months before onset, the model predicted ophthalmopathy. Researchers found most expanded thyroid clonotypes above 0.001 in blood as well.

Germline loops: CDR1 SNHLY, CDR2 FYNNEI. V lost 2 bases, J lost 5 bases, and 5 bases stayed unmatched. The length of the CDR3 is 15 residues. What was sequenced was peripheral blood or thyroid tissue (not recorded which). The chain has TRBV2 and TRBJ1-4; TRBD1 matches at 7 bases. This receptor was identified in a woman aged 18-29 years with Graves' hyperthyroidism. The CDR3, as DNA: TGTGCCAGCAGTGAACCGGGACAGCCAAATGAAAAACTGTTTTTT. Its translation: CASSEPGQPNEKLFF. The full variable domain, completed using reference TRBV2 and TRBJ1-4, is EPEVTQTPSHQVTQMGQEVILRCVPISNHLYFYWYRQILGQKVEFLVSFYNNEISEKSEIFDDQFSVERPDGSNFTLKIRSTKLEDSAMYFCASSEPGQPNEKLFFGSGTQLSVL.